Following are 15 T cell receptor beta chains from one sample sequenced in a study of metastatic and nonmetastatic thyroid tumors. TCRdb re-processed the PCR reads through MiXCR. The sample records just over 70,000 clones, roughly 18% being singletons. Patients underwent thyroid surgery, and none had received any treatment before it. Sequenced material: blood. These receptor sequences come from a female donor with papillary thyroid cancer or a benign thyroid nodule (not recorded which). Some clones in this sample may be carry-over from other donors' samples.

The genes are TRBV7-9 and TRBJ2-7; D not certain. Germline CDR1 reads SEHNR; CDR2 reads FQNEAQ (reference sequence). There are 13 residues in the CDR3. Trimming took off 5 bases at V and 0 bases at J, with 8 bases between the two ends. The CDR3 spells CASSLHYSYEQYF. As DNA, the CDR3 is TGTGCCAGCAGCCTTCATTACTCCTACGAGCAGTACTTC.

This clone was observed a handful of times. V and J are TRBV7-9 and TRBJ2-7; a possible D gene is TRBD2 (5 bases). V gave up 10 bases and J gave up 3 bases, with 10 bases separating them. The CDR3 contains 11 residues. CDR1 SEHNR and CDR2 FQNEAQ come from the germline V gene (reference sequence). The CDR3 DNA reads as TGTGCCACCGGACGGGGCTACGAGCAGTACTTC. Translated: CATGRGYEQYF.

This clone was recorded at least ten times. This rearrangement joins TRBV28 to TRBJ2-1; no clear D gene. Deletions cut 2 bases from V and 5 bases from J, with 7 bases between. Germline CDR1 is MDHEN and CDR2 is SYDVKM. The CDR3 has 13 amino acids. CDR3 sequence reads: CASSLPSHNEQFF. The CDR3 region has the DNA TGTGCCAGCAGTTTACCGTCGCACAATGAGCAGTTCTTC.

Ten or more counts support this clone. A clone one base away is much larger, so this may be a read error. The same CDR3 is also encoded by other DNA sequences in this sample. The chain joins TRBV6-1 to TRBJ1-5; maybe TRBD1 (5 bases). The germline V gene encodes CDR1 MNHNS and CDR2 SASEGT. The CDR3 runs 16 residues. The CDR3 reads CASSERGQGGNQPQHF. The CDR3 nucleotides read TGTGCCAGCAGTGAAAGAGGGCAGGGTGGAAATCAGCCTCAGCATTTT.

This clone was detected many times. The chain couples TRBV20-1 to TRBJ1-1, with D unclear. V was trimmed by 0 bases and J by 0 bases, leaving 8 bases between them. Germline CDR1 reads DFQATT; CDR2 reads SNEGSKA (reference sequence). CDR3 length equals 14 residues. CDR3 residues: CSARDPHMNTEAFF. The CDR3 bases are TGCAGTGCTAGAGATCCACACATGAACACTGAAGCTTTCTTT.

The chain is built from TRBV5-1 and TRBJ2-1; 10 nucleotides align to TRBD1. Germline V gives CDR1 SGHRS, CDR2 YFSETQ. CDR3 size: 16 residues. V lost 2 bases and J lost 9; bases outside the gene matches: 11. As DNA, the CDR3 is TGCGCCAGCAGCTTTTCCGGGACAGGGGCGCAGGGTGAGCAGTTCTTC. This sequence encodes CASSFSGTGAQGEQFF.

Points on this clone: A much larger clonotype is one base distant, so this may be a read error. The chain uses TRBV14 and TRBJ2-3; TRBD2 matches 9 bases. Germline CDR1 SGHDN, CDR2 FVKESK. The CDR3 extends over 17 amino acids. The V gene end was trimmed by 1 base and the J gene end by 1 base; junction bases not matched to a gene: 6. CDR3 sequence reads: CASSQASGGRGTDTQYF. The CDR3 DNA reads TGTGCCAGCAGCCAAGCGTCTGGCGGGAGGGGCACAGATACGCAGTATTTT.

The chain couples TRBV5-1 to TRBJ2-5, with 11 bases fitting TRBD2. V dropped 0 bases and J dropped 4; count of bases not matched to a gene: 5. This CDR3 is built from 16 residues. Looked up from germline, CDR1 is SGHRS and CDR2 is YFSETQ. CDR3 sequence reads: CASSLASGTSGETQYF. The DNA for the CDR3 is TGCGCCAGCAGCTTGGCTTCCGGGACTAGCGGAGAGACCCAGTACTTC.

This clone was found many times. This sequence joins TRBV10-3 and TRBJ1-6; D remains ambiguous. The ends were cut back, 7 bases at V and 7 bases at J, with 11 bases in the middle. The CDR3 runs 13 residues. Per the germline V gene, CDR1 is ENHRY and CDR2 is SYGVKD. The CDR3 DNA sequence: TGTGCCATCAATAACGGACCCAATTCACCCCTCCACTTT. It is translated as CAINNGPNSPLHF.

This chain links TRBV28 with TRBJ1-5, with 12 bases that match TRBD1. J was trimmed by 4 bases and V by 4 bases; bases with no gene match: 5. Germline assignment: CDR1 MDHEN and CDR2 SYDVKM. The CDR3 is 16 residues long. The CDR3 reads CASSSGQGARNQPQHF. CDR3 sequence (DNA): TGTGCCAGCAGTTCGGGACAGGGGGCAAGGAATCAGCCCCAGCATTTT. The full variable domain, its missing parts supplied by reference TRBV28 and TRBJ1-5, is DVKVTQSSRYLVKRTGEKVFLECVQDMDHENMFWYRQDPGLGLRLIYFSYDVKMKEKGDIPEGYSVSREKKERFSLILESASTNQTSMYLCASSSGQGARNQPQHFGDGTRLSIL.

This clone was seen a few times. The J gene is TRBJ1-5, the V gene TRBV2, with D possibly being TRBD1 (5 bases). V was trimmed by 8 bases and J by 1 base, leaving 15 bases between them. This CDR3 spans 15 amino acids. Germline V gene lookup returns CDR1 SNHLY and CDR2 FYNNEI. The CDR3 here is CASLLDRTSNQPQHF. The DNA for the CDR3 is TGTGCCAGCTTATTAGACAGAACAAGCAATCAGCCCCAGCATTTT.

This clone has ten or more counts. The chain uses TRBV11-1 and TRBJ2-7; 14 nucleotides agree with TRBD2. The germline V gene has CDR1 SGHAT and CDR2 FQDESV (reference sequence). The V segment lost 1 base and the J segment 7 bases; nucleotides outside the gene matches: 6. This CDR3 has 16 residues. This chain's CDR3 is CASSLVPRLAGGEQYF. The DNA of the CDR3 is TGTGCCAGCAGCTTAGTTCCCCGACTAGCGGGAGGGGAGCAGTACTTC.

The chain combines TRBV30 with TRBJ1-3; 9 nucleotides agree with TRBD1. The V and J ends lost 0 bases and 4 bases, in that order; junction bases with no gene match: 4. This CDR3 spans 15 amino acids. Germline lookup yields CDR1 GTSNPN and CDR2 SVGIG (reference sequence). The CDR3 loop is CAWSVRTGVGNTIYF. The CDR3 DNA sequence: TGTGCCTGGAGTGTACGGACAGGGGTAGGAAACACCATATATTTT.

In regard to this clone: A much larger clone sits a single nucleotide away, making a read error possible. J is TRBJ2-6 and V is TRBV29-1; no clear D gene. Trimming took 8 bases from V and 4 from J, leaving 9 bases between them. Germline V gives CDR1 SQVTM, CDR2 ANQGSEA. The CDR3 has 12 amino acids. In DNA, the CDR3 is TGCAGCTTCCACCTGGGGGCCAACGTCCTGACTTTC. Translating gives CSFHLGANVLTF.

This clone was detected ten times or more. The same CDR3 is also encoded by other DNA sequences in this sample. J is TRBJ2-3 and V is TRBV4-1, with D tentatively TRBD1 (6 bases). This CDR3 comprises 14 residues. CDR1 MGHRA and CDR2 YSYEKL come from the germline V gene. Deletions cut 1 base from V and 4 bases from J, with 9 bases between. CDR3 sequence: CASSQGTVADTQYF. CDR3 in DNA: TGCGCCAGCAGCCAAGGGACAGTCGCAGATACGCAGTATTTT.